This T cell receptor (beta chain) was sequenced in a study of T cell clonotyping in hematopoietic cell transplantation. Time point noted: recipient sample about 28 days before transplant, after cytoreduction. This clone was found once. The CDR3 covers 13 residues. V lost 2 bases and J lost 2, with 4 bases in between. The germline V gene has CDR1 SSHAT and CDR2 FNYEAQ (reference sequence). Measured with immunoSEQ multiplex PCR; TCRdb has only the in-frame clones, and not every one. The sample consists of about 3,300 clones, approximately 94% of them appearing once. The sample in question was peripheral blood mononuclear cells, obtained before stem cell transplant. The V gene is TRBV7-7, the J gene TRBJ2-1; no definite D call. The sequence came from a woman aged 50 to 65 with chronic myeloid leukemia. Some clones in this sample may be carry-over from other donors' samples. CDR3 DNA: TGTGCCAGCAGCTTAAATCCCTACAATGAGCAGTTCTTC. Residues: CASSLNPYNEQFF.